Following are 30 T cell receptor beta chains from one sample sequenced in a study of cytomegalovirus exposure and HLA in healthy donors. The PCR contained 60 Vbeta and 13 Jbeta primers. The method was immunoSEQ multiplex PCR; TCRdb's version includes in-frame clones alone and lacks a portion of them. The table for this sample gives fewer than 200,000 clones. What was sequenced was PBMCs. All receptors derive from a young man in good health and CMV-seronegative.

The V call is TRBV6-1, the J call TRBJ1-3; no definite D call. Trimming removed 2 bases from V and 12 bases from J, with 11 bases in between. CDR3 length equals 12 residues. Germline V gene sequence: CDR1 MNHNS, CDR2 SASEGT. DNA for the CDR3: TGTGCCAGCAGTGAAAATTGGACTTTCATATATTTT. Protein: CASSENWTFIYF.

This chain joins TRBV5-1 and TRBJ2-1; 10 bases match TRBD2. In germline, CDR1 is SGHRS, CDR2 YFSETQ. The CDR3 sequence is 15 residues long. J was trimmed by 5 bases and V by 1 base; bases with no gene match: 3. As DNA, the CDR3 is TGCGCCAGCAGCTTGCCGGGACTAGCGAACAATGAGCAGTTCTTC. Amino acid sequence: CASSLPGLANNEQFF.

Written as DNA, the CDR3 is TGTGCCAGCAGACGAACCGGGACTAGCGGAGAAGAGACCCAGTACTTC. Protein: CASRRTGTSGEETQYF. The V call is TRBV7-2, the J call TRBJ2-5, with TRBD2 matching 11 bases. The CDR3 loop spans 16 amino acids. Germline CDR1 SGHTA, CDR2 FQGNSA. The V segment lost 6 bases and the J segment 3 bases; nucleotides outside the gene matches: 9. Full variable domain (remainder filled in from reference TRBV7-2 and TRBJ2-5): GAGVSQSPSNKVTEKGKDVELRCDPISGHTALYWYRQSLGQGLEFLIYFQGNSAPDKSGLPSDRFSAERTGGSVSTLTIQRTQQEDSAVYLCASRRTGTSGEETQYFGPGTRLLVL.

The V gene is TRBV30, the J gene TRBJ1-1, with 8 bases identical to TRBD1. Germline loops: CDR1 GTSNPN, CDR2 SVGIG (reference sequence). V lost 2 bases and J lost 8; bases outside the gene matches: 10. The CDR3 has 14 residues. Written as DNA, the CDR3 is TGTGCCTGGAGTAAAGGGGACAGGCAAGGGGAAGCTTTCTTT. Residues: CAWSKGDRQGEAFF. The whole variable domain, filled in from reference TRBV30 and TRBJ1-1, reads SQTIHQWPATLVQPVGSPLSLECTVEGTSNPNLYWYRQAAGRGLQLLFYSVGIGQISSEVPQNLSASRPQDRQFILSSKKLLLSDSGFYLCAWSKGDRQGEAFFGQGTRLTVV.

The chain links TRBV18 to TRBJ2-5; 9 bases are a match to TRBD1. Germline V gene data show CDR1 as KGHSH and CDR2 as LQKENI. This CDR3 is 15 amino acids long. With 1 base clipped from V and 3 bases from J, the junction kept 3 bases outside the gene matches. The CDR3 loop is CASSPRQGVEETQYF. The CDR3 DNA sequence: TGTGCCAGCTCACCACGACAGGGGGTGGAAGAGACCCAGTACTTC.

V usage is TRBV19 and J usage is TRBJ1-5, with 9 bases fitting TRBD1. Trimming cost V 3 bases and J 6 bases; bases outside gene matches: 6. This CDR3 spans 15 amino acids. Germline V gene data show CDR1 as LNHDA and CDR2 as SQIVND (reference sequence). The CDR3 loop is CASSMGQGFAQPQHF. As DNA, the CDR3 is TGTGCCAGTAGTATGGGACAGGGTTTTGCTCAGCCCCAGCATTTT. Full variable domain (rest looked up from reference TRBV19 and TRBJ1-5): DGGITQSPKYLFRKEGQNVTLSCEQNLNHDAMYWYRQDPGQGLRLIYYSQIVNDFQKGDIAEGYSVSREKKESFPLTVTSAQKNPTAFYLCASSMGQGFAQPQHFGDGTRLSIL.

DNA for the CDR3: TGTGCCACCAGTGCAACAACGAACACTGAAGCTTTCTTT. Amino acids: CATSATTNTEAFF. J is TRBJ1-1 and V is TRBV15; the D is unclear. The germline gives CDR1 LNHNV, CDR2 YYDKDF (reference sequence). Trimming stripped 6 bases from V and 1 base from J, with 9 bases between. The CDR3 has 13 residues. Complete variable domain (other parts from reference TRBV15 and TRBJ1-1): DAMVIQNPRYQVTQFGKPVTLSCSQTLNHNVMYWYQQKSSQAPKLLFHYYDKDFNNEADTPDNFQSRRPNTSFCFLDIRSPGLGDTAMYLCATSATTNTEAFFGQGTRLTVV.

This chain joins TRBV19 and TRBJ2-1; D perhaps matches TRBD1 (5 bases). Trimming left V 2 bases short and J 9 bases short, with 14 bases between. Germline CDR1 and CDR2: LNHDA and SQIVND (reference sequence). The length of the CDR3 is 14 residues. This chain's CDR3 is CASSIFWAQVEQFF. The CDR3 DNA reads as TGTGCCAGTAGTATATTTTGGGCACAGGTTGAGCAGTTCTTC.

The chain carries TRBV19 and TRBJ1-5; D is unclear. The germline V gene has CDR1 LNHDA and CDR2 SQIVND (reference sequence). Trimming stripped 7 bases from V and 7 bases from J, with 20 bases between. This CDR3 is built from 15 residues. The CDR3 here is CASIDRATGGQPQHF. The CDR3 DNA follows: TGTGCCAGTATCGATCGGGCAACGGGCGGGCAGCCCCAGCATTTT.

The chain combines TRBV19 with TRBJ1-1; 10 bases fit TRBD1. Germline CDR1 is LNHDA and CDR2 is SQIVND (reference sequence). V trimming: 6 bases; J trimming: 1 base; junction bases outside the gene matches: 8. This CDR3 comprises 16 residues. The chain's CDR3 is CASSTGTGVWNTEAFF. Written as DNA, the CDR3 is TGTGCCAGTAGCACCGGGACAGGGGTTTGGAACACTGAAGCTTTCTTT.

This sequence joins TRBV10-2 and TRBJ1-5; D is unresolved. The CDR3 covers 14 residues. Germline-derived CDR1 and CDR2 are WSHSY and SAAADI. The V and J ends lost 4 bases and 3 bases respectively, with 10 bases between them. The CDR3 nucleotides are TGCGCCAGCAGTGTTGGCAACCCCAATCAGCCCCAGCATTTT. Residues: CASSVGNPNQPQHF.

The chain carries TRBV27 and TRBJ1-3; D is unresolved. Germline CDR1 is MNHEY and CDR2 is SMNVEV (reference sequence). The V end was cut by 5 bases, the J end by 3 bases, with 11 bases between. This CDR3 comprises 14 residues. The CDR3 DNA follows: TGTGCCAGCAGTAACAGTGTCTATGGAAACACCATATATTTT. Protein: CASSNSVYGNTIYF.

As to this clone: Other DNA sequences in this sample translate to the same CDR3. The CDR3 DNA is TGTGCCAGCAGTTGGGGCCGCAATCAGCCCCAGCATTTT. Its protein product is CASSWGRNQPQHF. The chain is built from TRBV27 and TRBJ1-5, with a tentative D call TRBD1 (5 bases). CDR1 is MNHEY, CDR2 SMNVEV, per germline (reference sequence). The V and J ends lost 4 bases and 2 bases respectively, with 6 bases between them. The CDR3 loop spans 13 amino acids.

A note on this clone: In the same sample, other DNA sequences code for this CDR3. V and J are TRBV15 and TRBJ1-5, with D possibly TRBD1 on 6 matching bases. This CDR3 comprises 15 residues. The germline V and J ends were trimmed by 2 bases and 0 bases, with 8 bases remaining between them. Germline V gene sequence: CDR1 LNHNV, CDR2 YYDKDF (reference sequence). The CDR3 here is CATSRSDSSNQPQHF. The CDR3 nucleotides read TGTGCCACCAGCAGATCGGACAGTAGCAATCAGCCCCAGCATTTT.

The chain uses TRBV5-1 and TRBJ1-1; D call uncertain. Germline CDR1 and CDR2: SGHRS and YFSETQ. V was pared by 4 bases and J by 1 base, with 11 bases between. The CDR3 is 14 residues long. DNA of the CDR3: TGCGCCAGCAGCGCGCGGCTCGAGAACACTGAAGCTTTCTTT. It codes for CASSARLENTEAFF.

This chain uses TRBV30 with TRBJ1-1; 8 bases match TRBD1. CDR3 length: 14 residues. V shed 2 bases and J 1 base; nucleotides not matched to a gene: 3. Germline V lookup: CDR1 GTSNPN, CDR2 SVGIG (reference sequence). The CDR3 here is CAWSKQGENTEAFF. CDR3 DNA: TGTGCCTGGAGTAAACAGGGGGAGAACACTGAAGCTTTCTTT.

The rearrangement uses TRBV5-1 and TRBJ2-1; D is unclear. V lost 4 bases to trimming and J lost 8 bases, with 10 bases between them. The CDR3 extends over 12 amino acids. Germline V gene data show CDR1 as SGHRS and CDR2 as YFSETQ. CDR3: CASSDLGDEQFF. The CDR3 DNA reads as TGCGCCAGCAGCGACCTAGGAGATGAGCAGTTCTTC.

The DNA for the CDR3 is TGTGCCAGCAGCCCAACGTGGGACAGGGTCGGTTTCGATGAGCAGTTCTTC. Encoded protein: CASSPTWDRVGFDEQFF. V gene TRBV4-2 combines with J gene TRBJ2-1; 9 bases fit TRBD1. The CDR3 consists of 17 residues. With 4 bases clipped from V and 8 bases from J, the junction kept 15 bases outside the gene matches. Germline CDR1 is LGHNA and CDR2 is YNFKEQ.

The gene calls are TRBV13 and TRBJ2-7, with D tentatively TRBD1 (6 bases). The CDR3 has 14 amino acids. Trimming pared 0 bases from V and 3 bases from J, leaving 9 bases between. The V gene's germline CDR1 is PRHDT and CDR2 FYEKMQ (reference sequence). CDR3 in amino acids: CASSLGGRGYEQYF. In nucleotides, the CDR3 is TGTGCCAGCAGCTTAGGCGGCAGGGGCTACGAGCAGTACTTC.

The chain joins TRBV28 to TRBJ1-2; 9 bases line up with TRBD1. In germline, CDR1 is MDHEN, CDR2 SYDVKM. The V and J ends lost 4 bases and 2 bases, in that order; junction bases with no gene match: 5. CDR3 length equals 15 residues. The CDR3 bases are TGTGCCAGCAGTTCTCCGGGACAGGGAAACTATGGCTACACCTTC. Its translation is CASSSPGQGNYGYTF.

This chain connects TRBV28 to TRBJ2-2; 9 bases match TRBD1. The CDR3 is 17 amino acids. Germline V gene data show CDR1 as MDHEN and CDR2 as SYDVKM. The V and J ends lost 7 bases and 4 bases, in that order; junction bases with no gene match: 13. CDR3 coding DNA: TGTGCCAGCATCCGCCCGGGACAGGGTTTCGGCACCGGGGAGCTGTTTTTT. Its protein is CASIRPGQGFGTGELFF.

The chain couples TRBV6-6 to TRBJ2-7; weak D call: TRBD2 (5 bases). V was pared by 0 bases and J by 3 bases, with 12 bases between. The germline gives CDR1 MNHNY, CDR2 SVGAGI (reference sequence). CDR3 length: 15 amino acids. Written as DNA, the CDR3 is TGTGCCAGCAGTTACTCCCGCGCTCGGGACTACGAGCAGTACTTC. Translated, it gives CASSYSRARDYEQYF.

The chain uses TRBV6-1 and TRBJ1-4; 7 bases align to TRBD1. The junction had 5 bases not matched to a gene; V was cut back by 7 bases and J by 0 bases. The CDR3 covers 15 residues. Germline assignment: CDR1 MNHNS and CDR2 SASEGT. CDR3 in amino acids: CASNRQGATNEKLFF. CDR3 coding DNA: TGTGCCAGCAACCGACAGGGTGCAACTAATGAAAAACTGTTTTTT.

The rearrangement uses TRBV27 and TRBJ2-7; D is unresolved. Germline CDR1 and CDR2: MNHEY and SMNVEV (reference sequence). V lost 4 bases and J lost 4, with 11 bases in between. The CDR3 loop spans 13 amino acids. The CDR3 DNA is TGTGCCAGCAGTTCCTACGAAACGTACGAGCAGTACTTC. Translating it yields CASSSYETYEQYF.

V usage is TRBV27 and J usage is TRBJ1-4, with 8 bases lining up with TRBD1. Germline V gives CDR1 MNHEY, CDR2 SMNVEV (reference sequence). V shed 6 bases, J shed 2 bases, and the junction held 2 bases outside the gene matches. The length of the CDR3 is 14 residues. CDR3 protein: CASSWTGTNEKLFF. In nucleotides, the CDR3 is TGTGCCAGCAGCTGGACAGGGACTAATGAAAAACTGTTTTTT. Filled out from reference TRBV27 and TRBJ1-4, the complete variable domain reads EAQVTQNPRYLITVTGKKLTVTCSQNMNHEYMSWYRQDPGLGLRQIYYSMNVEVTDKGDVPEGYKVSRKEKRNFPLILESPSPNQTSLYFCASSWTGTNEKLFFGSGTQLSVL.

The chain is built from TRBV28 and TRBJ2-7, with D unclear. The germline V gene encodes CDR1 MDHEN and CDR2 SYDVKM. The CDR3 loop spans 12 amino acids. Trimming removed 9 bases from V and 2 bases from J, with 11 bases in between. The CDR3 here is CASRPSAYEQYF. DNA of the CDR3: TGTGCCAGTCGCCCCTCGGCCTACGAGCAGTACTTC.

The chain couples TRBV2 to TRBJ2-3; 9 bases line up with TRBD2. The V gene's germline CDR1 is SNHLY and CDR2 FYNNEI. The CDR3 is 14 amino acids. V lost 7 bases to trimming and J lost 1 base; unmatched junction nucleotides: 3. CDR3 sequence reads: CASMAGGRTDTQYF. The CDR3 DNA follows: TGTGCCAGCATGGCGGGGGGGCGCACAGATACGCAGTATTTT.

The J gene is TRBJ1-5, the V gene TRBV7-9, with D possibly matching TRBD1 (5 bases). Germline-derived CDR1 and CDR2 are SEHNR and FQNEAQ (reference sequence). Trimming stripped 1 base from V and 9 bases from J, with 13 bases between. This CDR3 is built from 14 residues. The CDR3 region is CASSLDQGHGPQHF. CDR3 sequence (DNA): TGTGCCAGCAGCTTAGATCAAGGACACGGGCCCCAGCATTTT. Using reference TRBV7-9 and TRBJ1-5 for the parts outside the CDR3, the full variable domain is DTGVSQNPRHKITKRGQNVTFRCDPISEHNRLYWYRQTLGQGPEFLTYFQNEAQLEKSRLLSDRFSAERPKGSFSTLEIQRTEQGDSAMYLCASSLDQGHGPQHFGDGTRLSIL.

This rearrangement joins TRBV11-2 to TRBJ2-1; 9 nucleotides match TRBD2. The CDR3 length is 16 residues. The ends lost 0 bases at V and 10 bases at J; junction bases unmatched: 10. CDR1 is SGHAT, CDR2 FQNNGV, per germline. The CDR3 nucleotides are TGTGCCAGCAGCTTAGAAATAGCGGGAGTCATGGAGGAGCAGTTCTTC. It encodes CASSLEIAGVMEEQFF.

The genes are TRBV13 and TRBJ1-1; D is unresolved. Germline lookup yields CDR1 PRHDT and CDR2 FYEKMQ (reference sequence). CDR3 length equals 12 residues. Trimming took off 3 bases at V and 2 bases at J, with 4 bases between the two ends. The DNA for the CDR3 is TGTGCCAGCAGCTTGTTAAACACTGAAGCTTTCTTT. It specifies CASSLLNTEAFF.